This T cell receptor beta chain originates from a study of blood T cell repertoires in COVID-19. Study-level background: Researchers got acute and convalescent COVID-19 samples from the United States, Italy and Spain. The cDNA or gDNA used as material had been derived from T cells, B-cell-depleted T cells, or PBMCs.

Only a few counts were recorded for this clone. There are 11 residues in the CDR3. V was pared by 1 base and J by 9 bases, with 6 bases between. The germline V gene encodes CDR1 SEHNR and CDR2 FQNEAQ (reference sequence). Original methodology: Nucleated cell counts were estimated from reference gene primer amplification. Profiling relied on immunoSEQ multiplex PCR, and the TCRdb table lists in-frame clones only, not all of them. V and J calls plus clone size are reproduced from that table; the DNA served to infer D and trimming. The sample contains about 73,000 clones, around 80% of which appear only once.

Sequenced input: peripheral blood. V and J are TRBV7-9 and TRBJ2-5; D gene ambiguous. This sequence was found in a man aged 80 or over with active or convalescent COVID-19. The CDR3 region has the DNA TGTGCCAGCAGCTTAGAGTCAGCCCAGTACTTC. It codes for CASSLESAQYF.